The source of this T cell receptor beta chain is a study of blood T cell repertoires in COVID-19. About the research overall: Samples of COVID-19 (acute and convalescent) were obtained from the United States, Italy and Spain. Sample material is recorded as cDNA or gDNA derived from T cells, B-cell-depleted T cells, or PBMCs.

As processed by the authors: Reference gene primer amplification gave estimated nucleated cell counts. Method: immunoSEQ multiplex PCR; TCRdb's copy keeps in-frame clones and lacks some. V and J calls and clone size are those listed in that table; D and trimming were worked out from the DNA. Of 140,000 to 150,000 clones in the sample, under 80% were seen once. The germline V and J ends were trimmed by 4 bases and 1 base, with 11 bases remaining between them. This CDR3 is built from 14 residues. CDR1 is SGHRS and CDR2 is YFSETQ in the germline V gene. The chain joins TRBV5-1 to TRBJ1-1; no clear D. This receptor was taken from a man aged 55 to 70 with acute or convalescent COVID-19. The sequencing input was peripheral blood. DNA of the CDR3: TGCGCCAGCAGCACCGCTACAGCGAACACTGAAGCTTTCTTT. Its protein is CASSTATANTEAFF.